These 8 T cell receptor beta chains originate from one sample sequenced in a study of cytomegalovirus exposure and HLA in healthy donors. 13 Jbeta primers and 60 Vbeta primers were used for the PCR. The table came from immunoSEQ multiplex PCR; TCRdb's copy has only in-frame clones and leaves some out. In the table there are over 150,000 clones, roughly four fifths of which are singletons. Sequencing input: PBMCs. All receptors derive from a man between 18 and 35 years old in good health and CMV-seronegative.

V is TRBV27 and J is TRBJ1-1; D not certain. The CDR3 is 17 amino acids. Germline-derived CDR1 and CDR2 are MNHEY and SMNVEV (reference sequence). V dropped 4 bases and J dropped 0 bases, with 18 bases sitting between them. The CDR3 nucleotides read TGTGCCAGCAGTTACATCCCTAGGACGGGATTGAACACTGAAGCTTTCTTT. Encoded protein: CASSYIPRTGLNTEAFF.

CDR3 protein: CASSPTRTGNGYTF. In DNA form, the CDR3 reads TGCGCCAGCAGCCCGACCCGGACAGGGAATGGCTACACCTTC. The V gene is TRBV5-1, the J gene TRBJ1-2; TRBD1 matches at 8 bases. This CDR3 has 14 residues. Germline trimming cut 4 bases from V and 6 bases from J; bases unmatched to any gene: 8. In germline, CDR1 is SGHRS, CDR2 YFSETQ.

The chain recombines TRBV27 with TRBJ2-5, with D maybe TRBD2 (6 bases). Germline V gene lookup returns CDR1 MNHEY and CDR2 SMNVEV (reference sequence). Trimming stripped 5 bases from V and 2 bases from J, with 15 bases between. The CDR3 contains 15 residues. This chain's CDR3 is CASSPGTVLQETQYF. The DNA of the CDR3 is TGTGCCAGCAGTCCCGGGACTGTACTGCAAGAGACCCAGTACTTC.

The count of this clone is one. This chain joins TRBV25-1 and TRBJ2-1; TRBD2 matches 9 bases. CDR3 length: 16 residues. Trimming at V came to 3 bases and at J to 2 bases, leaving 5 bases not matched to a gene. CDR1 is MGHDK and CDR2 is SYGVNS in the germline V gene. CDR3: CASSDWRTSAYNEQFF. The CDR3 region has the DNA TGTGCCAGCAGTGACTGGCGGACTAGCGCCTACAATGAGCAGTTCTTC.

J is TRBJ1-6 and V is TRBV27, with TRBD1 matching 9 bases. The CDR3 loop spans 16 amino acids. V gave up 4 bases and J gave up 2 bases; unmatched junction bases: 3. Germline CDR1 reads MNHEY; CDR2 reads SMNVEV (reference sequence). This chain's CDR3 is CASSWGQGTYNSPLHF. CDR3 in DNA: TGTGCCAGCAGTTGGGGACAGGGAACCTATAATTCACCCCTCCACTTT.

The chain has TRBV27 and TRBJ2-7, with D maybe TRBD1 (7 bases). The length of the CDR3 is 12 residues. V lost 6 bases, J lost 6 bases, and 12 bases lay in between. CDR1 is MNHEY and CDR2 is SMNVEV in the germline V gene (reference sequence). The CDR3 DNA follows: TGTGCCAGCAGCCCAGGGGGGTCCGAGCAGTACTTC. This codes for CASSPGGSEQYF.

This sequence joins TRBV9 and TRBJ2-3, with 12 bases that match TRBD2. The CDR3 is made up of 17 amino acids. CDR1 is SGDLS, CDR2 YYNGEE, per germline. Trimming at V came to 0 bases and at J to 0 bases, leaving 2 bases not matched to a gene. Written as DNA, the CDR3 is TGTGCCAGCAGCGTAGAGGGGACTAGCGGGAGCACAGATACGCAGTATTTT. Its protein product is CASSVEGTSGSTDTQYF.

The genes are TRBV5-8 and TRBJ1-6; TRBD1 is a possible D gene (6 bases). Between the trimmed V and J ends, which lost 3 bases and 9 bases, there was a span of 13 bases. Germline V gene lookup returns CDR1 SGHTS and CDR2 YDEGEE. The CDR3 sequence is 14 residues long. The CDR3 sequence is CASSSQGFGSPLHF. CDR3 coding DNA: TGTGCCAGCAGCTCTCAGGGGTTCGGTTCACCCCTCCACTTT. The whole variable domain, filled in from reference TRBV5-8 and TRBJ1-6, reads EAGVTQSPTHLIKTRGQQATLRCSPISGHTSVYWYQQALGLGLQFLLWYDEGEERNRGNFPPRFSGRQFPNYSSELNVNALELEDSALYLCASSSQGFGSPLHFGNGTRLTVT.